Listed here are 11 T cell receptor beta chains from one sample, sequenced in a study of cytomegalovirus exposure and HLA in healthy donors. The PCR contained 60 Vbeta and 13 Jbeta primers. Libraries were prepared by immunoSEQ multiplex PCR; TCRdb keeps only in-frame clonotypes and omits some of them. Seen here are more than 100,000 clones, 75% to 85% observed once, and the top ten hold about 1%. Input material: PBMCs. The receptors come from a male donor in good health and CMV-seronegative.

V is TRBV7-2 and J is TRBJ1-1, with D perhaps TRBD1 (5 bases). Germline V gene sequence: CDR1 SGHTA, CDR2 FQGNSA. The CDR3 sequence is 13 residues long. V lost 4 bases and J lost 4, with 10 bases in between. The CDR3 DNA sequence: TGTGCCAGCAGCTCAGGGTGGATCACTGAAGCTTTCTTT. Translated: CASSSGWITEAFF.

V is TRBV7-9 and J is TRBJ1-1, with TRBD1 matching 9 bases. Per germline, CDR1 SEHNR and CDR2 FQNEAQ (reference sequence). V shed 4 bases and J 5 bases; nucleotides not matched to a gene: 5. This CDR3 has 14 amino acids. CDR3 sequence (DNA): TGTGCCAGCAGCTCGACGACAGGGGGGACTGAAGCTTTCTTT. Translating gives CASSSTTGGTEAFF.

The chain carries TRBV5-4 and TRBJ1-2; D is undetermined. The CDR3 is made up of 14 amino acids. V dropped 4 bases and J dropped 7 bases, with 17 bases sitting between them. CDR1 is SGHNT and CDR2 is YYREEE in the germline V gene (reference sequence). The CDR3 region is CASSPGRFGGGYTF. The CDR3 bases are TGTGCCAGCAGCCCTGGACGGTTTGGAGGTGGCTACACCTTC.

The CDR3 loop reads CASSQERRGGVYEQFF. The CDR3, as DNA: TGTGCCAGCAGCCAAGAAAGGCGGGGGGGCGTATATGAGCAGTTCTTC. The V call is TRBV4-2, the J call TRBJ2-1, with TRBD2 identical over 9 bases. Germline V gives CDR1 LGHNA, CDR2 YNFKEQ. J was trimmed by 8 bases and V by 0 bases; bases with no gene match: 8. The CDR3 runs 16 residues.

Written as DNA, the CDR3 is TGTGCCAGCAGTTACAGCGGGACAGGGGGCTCCGAGCAGTACTTC. It encodes CASSYSGTGGSEQYF. The V gene is TRBV6-6, the J gene TRBJ2-7, with TRBD1 matching 12 bases. V lost 2 bases, J lost 6 bases, and 5 bases stayed unmatched. CDR1 and CDR2 (germline): MNHNY, SVGAGI (reference sequence). The CDR3 sequence is 15 residues long.

The CDR3: CASSSNHGDEQFF. For the CDR3, the DNA is TGTGCCAGCAGCTCAAACCACGGGGATGAGCAGTTCTTC. The chain employs TRBV2 and TRBJ2-1, with D perhaps TRBD2 (5 bases). The germline CDR1 and CDR2 sequences are SNHLY and FYNNEI. This CDR3 is 13 amino acids long. V was clipped by 6 bases and J by 8 bases, with 14 bases between them.

This chain connects TRBV2 to TRBJ2-7, with D possibly matching TRBD1 (5 bases). V lost 0 bases, J lost 0 bases, and 12 bases lay in between. The CDR3 contains 16 residues. CDR1 and CDR2 from the germline V gene are SNHLY and FYNNEI. The CDR3 DNA reads TGTGCCAGCAGTGAAGCGCTGGGGCCCCTCTCCTACGAGCAGTACTTC. This translates into CASSEALGPLSYEQYF.

This clone was found a few times. This chain links TRBV9 with TRBJ1-1; possible D gene TRBD1, 6 bases. CDR3 length: 14 amino acids. The germline V gene has CDR1 SGDLS and CDR2 YYNGEE. Between the trimmed V and J ends, which lost 6 bases and 4 bases, there was a span of 16 bases. In nucleotides, the CDR3 is TGTGCCAGCAACTTCTTAGGGGGGGGCACTGAAGCTTTCTTT. Protein sequence: CASNFLGGGTEAFF.

The chain combines TRBV27 with TRBJ1-5, with D unresolved. The V and J ends lost 3 bases and 8 bases respectively, with 14 bases between them. Germline V gives CDR1 MNHEY, CDR2 SMNVEV (reference sequence). This CDR3 contains 14 residues. CDR3 residues: CASSFRRSPEPQHF. The CDR3 coding sequence is TGTGCCAGCAGTTTTAGGAGGAGTCCGGAGCCCCAGCATTTT.

The genes are TRBV5-1 and TRBJ1-6; D uncertain. Germline CDR1 is SGHRS and CDR2 is YFSETQ. Trimming stripped 3 bases from V and 8 bases from J, with 18 bases between. There are 16 residues in the CDR3. The CDR3 DNA reads TGCGCCAGCAGCTCGAACATGGGAGAGGCGGATTCACCCCTCCACTTT. This encodes CASSSNMGEADSPLHF.

The chain links TRBV6-1 to TRBJ2-7; unclear D gene. This CDR3 is 14 amino acids long. Germline V CDR1 and CDR2: MNHNS, SASEGT. Trimming pared 1 base from V and 2 bases from J, leaving 9 bases between. The CDR3 sequence: CASSEDSRTYEQYF. The CDR3, as DNA: TGTGCCAGCAGTGAAGACAGCAGGACCTACGAGCAGTACTTC.